These T cell receptor beta chains were read from a single sample in a study of CD8 T cells in ankylosing spondylitis. MiXCR, run by TCRdb on the 5' RACE reads, gives a single entry per CDR3 protein. The table records about 390,000 distinct CDR3 sequences, 20% to 25% of them present only once. The sequenced material came from blood, either unsorted or a sorted T cell fraction (not recorded which). The receptors shown here come from a male donor with ankylosing spondylitis. Each CDR3 is given with its conserved first and last residue. D genes are given only for firm matches. Clone size appears in some rows only: once, few, many, or a class for an expanded clone.

j_call	cdr3_length	v_call	d_call	clone_size	cdr3_nt	cdr3_aa
TRBJ1-1	16	TRBV6-2/TRBV6-3	-	few	TGTGCCAGCAGCCCGGTCCCACCTGGGGTGAACACTGAAGCTTTCTTT	CASSPVPPGVNTEAFF
TRBJ2-7	12	TRBV10-2	-	-	TGCGCCAGCAGTGAGTCGAAGCCCGAGCAGTACTTC	CASSESKPEQYF
TRBJ2-3	17	TRBV6-1	TRBD2	-	TGTGCCAGCAGTCCCCTAGCGGGAGGTTACTCCACAGATACGCAGTATTTT	CASSPLAGGYSTDTQYF
TRBJ2-5	14	TRBV11-3	TRBD1	-	TGTGCCAGCAGCGAAGGACAGGGGGCTGAGACCCAGTACTTC	CASSEGQGAETQYF
TRBJ1-2	15	TRBV7-2	TRBD1	-	TGTGCCAGCAGCTTACCCGGGACAGGGCGAGACGGCTACACCTTC	CASSLPGTGRDGYTF
TRBJ2-2	14	TRBV29-1	TRBD1	few	TGCAGCGTTGCCGGGACAGGGTACACCGGGGAGCTGTTTTTT	CSVAGTGYTGELFF
TRBJ2-1	16	TRBV20-1	TRBD1	-	TGCAGTGCTAGAGATCCGGACAGGCTCGCTATCAATGAGCAGTTCTTC	CSARDPDRLAINEQFF
TRBJ1-2	14	TRBV4-1	TRBD1	-	TGCGCCAGCAGCCAAGAGGACAGGGCCTATGGCTACACCTTC	CASSQEDRAYGYTF
TRBJ2-1	14	TRBV19	-	-	TGTGCCAGTAGTGCCGGACGATCCTACAATGAGCAGTTCTTC	CASSAGRSYNEQFF
TRBJ2-1	10	TRBV23-1	-	few	TGCGCCAGCGCACACAGGGTCCCGTTCTTC	CASAHRVPFF
TRBJ2-1	13	TRBV29-1	-	few	TGCAGCGTTGACAGGCTGGGCTACAATGAGCAGTTCTTC	CSVDRLGYNEQFF
TRBJ1-6	15	TRBV20-1	-	few	TGCAGTGCTAGAGGTCCAGCTATCTATAATTCACCCCTCCACTTT	CSARGPAIYNSPLHF
TRBJ2-1	15	TRBV18	TRBD2	-	TGTGCCAGCTCACGCGCGGGAGCTGCATACAATGAGCAGTTCTTC	CASSRAGAAYNEQFF
TRBJ1-4	15	TRBV5-5	TRBD1	-	TGTGCCAGCAGCCAGGTCGTCAGGGGGCAGGAAAAACTGTTTTTT	CASSQVVRGQEKLFF
TRBJ2-7	15	TRBV7-9	-	-	TGTGCCAGCAGCTTAGTTAACAGAGGAACCTACGAGCAGTACTTC	CASSLVNRGTYEQYF
TRBJ2-7	13	TRBV7-9	-	few	TGTGCCAGCAGCTTAGAGGGGGGATCCGAGCAGTACTTC	CASSLEGGSEQYF
TRBJ2-6	15	TRBV9	-	few	TGTGCCAGCAGCGTAGGACTCTCTGGGGCCAACGTCCTGACTTTC	CASSVGLSGANVLTF
TRBJ2-1	14	TRBV7-2	-	many	TGTGCCAGCAGCCGACCGGGGGAATATAGTGAGCAGTTCTTC	CASSRPGEYSEQFF
TRBJ1-5	15	TRBV6-1	-	few	TGTGCCAGCAGTGAAGCGTGGGGGCGGGATCAGCCCCAGCATTTT	CASSEAWGRDQPQHF
TRBJ2-1	16	TRBV7-6	-	-	TGTGCCAGCAGCTTAGTGGGCGGGGACTCCTACAATGAGCAGTTCTTC	CASSLVGGDSYNEQFF
TRBJ2-3	16	TRBV7-3	-	large	TGTGCCAGCAGCCCCGAGGGTTTACCCGGCGCAGATACGCAGTATTTT	CASSPEGLPGADTQYF
TRBJ1-1	13	TRBV28	-	few	TGTGCCAGCAGGCAACGTTCGCCCCAGGGCGCTTTCTTT	CASRQRSPQGAFF
TRBJ2-1	13	TRBV25-1	-	-	TGTGCCAGCAGTGAGAACAGGGTCAATGAGCAGTTCTTC	CASSENRVNEQFF
TRBJ2-1	13	TRBV6-1	TRBD2	many	TGTGCCAGCAGCCGGACTAGCGGCAATGAGCAGTTCTTC	CASSRTSGNEQFF
TRBJ2-5	12	TRBV2	-	-	TGTGCCAGCAGTACCTACAGCGGGACCCAGTACTTC	CASSTYSGTQYF
TRBJ2-2	14	TRBV27	TRBD2	few	TGTGCCATCCGGGGGGCGGGAGGTACCGGGGAGCTGTTTTTT	CAIRGAGGTGELFF
TRBJ2-2	13	TRBV20-1	TRBD2	-	TGCAGTGGGCGGGAGAGGGGCACCGGGGAGCTGTTTTTT	CSGRERGTGELFF
TRBJ2-1	12	TRBV12-3/TRBV12-4	-	few	TGTGCCAGCACCACTTCCGAGAATGAGCAGTTCTTC	CASTTSENEQFF
TRBJ2-3	16	TRBV7-3	TRBD2	-	TGTGCCAGCAGCCGACTAGCGGGAGATGTCACAGATACGCAGTATTTT	CASSRLAGDVTDTQYF
TRBJ2-1	15	TRBV2	TRBD2	few	TGTGCCAGCAGTGATTTGGCGGGAGGTCTGAATGAGCAGTTCTTC	CASSDLAGGLNEQFF
TRBJ2-1	14	TRBV12-3/TRBV12-4	-	-	TGTGCCAGCACTTTAGCGGCAGAATACAATGAGCAGTTCTTC	CASTLAAEYNEQFF
TRBJ2-1	13	TRBV20-1	-	few	TGCAGTGCCACCGGGAGCGACATTAATGAGCAGTTCTTC	CSATGSDINEQFF
TRBJ2-7	16	TRBV11-3	TRBD1	-	TGTGCCAGCAGCCCGAGATGGCAGGGGGCAAGCTACGAGCAGTACTTC	CASSPRWQGASYEQYF
TRBJ2-5	15	TRBV15	-	-	TGTGCCACCAGCAGAGATTCGGGGTACCAAGAGACCCAGTACTTC	CATSRDSGYQETQYF
TRBJ2-2	14	TRBV12-3/TRBV12-4	TRBD2	few	TGTGCCAGCAGTTTCAACCGGGGGGCCGGGGAGCTGTTTTTT	CASSFNRGAGELFF
TRBJ2-1	16	TRBV9	-	once	TGTGCCAGCAGCGTCGGGACACATCCTACTTACAATGAGCAGTTCTTC	CASSVGTHPTYNEQFF
TRBJ1-2	17	TRBV10-2	-	few	TGCGCCAGCAGTGAGTCTTGGGCAGGAGAGACTAACTATGGCTACACCTTC	CASSESWAGETNYGYTF
TRBJ2-1	16	TRBV10-3	TRBD2	few	TGTGCCATCAGCCAGAATTTAGCGGGAGGGTACAATGAGCAGTTCTTC	CAISQNLAGGYNEQFF
TRBJ1-4	16	TRBV12-3/TRBV12-4	-	-	TGTGCCAGCAGCCATTCTCCCCACAGCCGAAACGAAAAACTGTTTTTT	CASSHSPHSRNEKLFF
TRBJ1-6	13	TRBV12-3/TRBV12-4	-	-	TGTGCCAGCAAGCCCAGGCCGAATTCACCCCTCCACTTT	CASKPRPNSPLHF
TRBJ2-2	14	TRBV7-8	-	-	TGTGCCAGCAGCCCCATGACCCATACCGAGGAGCTGTTTTTT	CASSPMTHTEELFF
TRBJ1-1	14	TRBV29-1	-	-	TGCAGCGTTGCCCGTAGGGCACGGGACACTGAAGCTTTCTTT	CSVARRARDTEAFF
TRBJ2-5	15	TRBV7-2	TRBD2	few	TGTGCCAGCAGCACGCCGCCGGGACTAGGGGAGACCCAGTACTTC	CASSTPPGLGETQYF
TRBJ2-6	13	TRBV6-1	-	few	TGTGCCAGCCAGAAGTTGGAGGCCAACGTCCTGACTTTC	CASQKLEANVLTF
TRBJ2-1	14	TRBV12-3/TRBV12-4	-	-	TGTGCCAGCAGTTTAGCGCACCTGGGGTATGAGCAGTTCTTC	CASSLAHLGYEQFF
TRBJ2-1	16	TRBV29-1	TRBD2	many	TGCAGCGTTGAAGGACTAGCGGGTCTCTGGCACAATGAGCAGTTCTTC	CSVEGLAGLWHNEQFF
TRBJ2-5	17	TRBV5-1	TRBD1	-	TGCGCCAGCAGCTTGGAACCAGGGACAGGGGGCGTAGAGACCCAGTACTTC	CASSLEPGTGGVETQYF
TRBJ2-7	12	TRBV20-1	-	few	TGCAGTGCTCACAGCGACTCCTACGAGCAGTACTTC	CSAHSDSYEQYF
TRBJ2-3	17	TRBV5-1	TRBD2	few	TGCGCCAGCAGCTCGCAGACAAGGGCGGGAGGTACAGATACGCAGTATTTT	CASSSQTRAGGTDTQYF
TRBJ1-1	15	TRBV15	-	-	TGTGCCACCAGCAGAGAGGTAGACCCGAACACTGAAGCTTTCTTT	CATSREVDPNTEAFF
TRBJ1-5	15	TRBV7-2	-	few	TGTGCCAGCAGCCCGAGGGGGGGGCAGGGTCAGCCCCAGCATTTT	CASSPRGGQGQPQHF
TRBJ2-5	13	TRBV2	-	few	TGTGCCAGCATGCAGGGGTTAGCGGAGACCCAGTACTTC	CASMQGLAETQYF